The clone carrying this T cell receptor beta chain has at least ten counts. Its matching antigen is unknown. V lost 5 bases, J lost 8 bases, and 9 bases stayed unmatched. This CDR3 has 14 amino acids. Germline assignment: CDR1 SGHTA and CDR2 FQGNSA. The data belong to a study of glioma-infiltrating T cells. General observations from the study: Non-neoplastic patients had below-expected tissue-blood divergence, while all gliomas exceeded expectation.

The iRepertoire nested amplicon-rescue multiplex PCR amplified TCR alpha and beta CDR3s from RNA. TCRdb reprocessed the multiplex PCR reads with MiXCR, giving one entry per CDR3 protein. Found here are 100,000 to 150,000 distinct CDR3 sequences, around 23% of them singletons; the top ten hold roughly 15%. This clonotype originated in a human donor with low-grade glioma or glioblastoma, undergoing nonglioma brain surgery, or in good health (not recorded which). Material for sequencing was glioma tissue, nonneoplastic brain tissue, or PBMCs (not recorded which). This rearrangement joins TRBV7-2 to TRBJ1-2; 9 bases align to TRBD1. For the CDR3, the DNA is TGTGCCAGCAGCCCACCAGACAGGGGGGGAGGCTACACCTTC. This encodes CASSPPDRGGGYTF.